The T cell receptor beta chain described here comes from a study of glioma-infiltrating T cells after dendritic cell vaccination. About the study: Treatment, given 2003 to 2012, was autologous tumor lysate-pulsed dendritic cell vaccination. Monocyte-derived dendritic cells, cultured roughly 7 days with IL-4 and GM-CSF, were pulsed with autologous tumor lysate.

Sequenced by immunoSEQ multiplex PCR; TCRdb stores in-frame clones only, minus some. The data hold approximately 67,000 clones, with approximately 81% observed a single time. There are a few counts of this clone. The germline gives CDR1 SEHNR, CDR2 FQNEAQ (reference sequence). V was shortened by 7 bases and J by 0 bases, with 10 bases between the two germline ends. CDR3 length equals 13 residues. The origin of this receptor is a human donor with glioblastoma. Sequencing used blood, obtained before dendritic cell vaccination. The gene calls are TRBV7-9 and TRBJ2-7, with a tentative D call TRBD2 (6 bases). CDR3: CASNRGSSYEQYF. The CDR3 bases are TGTGCCAGCAATCGGGGGAGCTCCTACGAGCAGTACTTC.